This T cell receptor beta chain was recovered during a study of blood T cell repertoires in COVID-19 (dated by TCRdb to about 2020). In terms of the full investigation: Collaborator samples came from the United States, Italy and Spain and covered acute and convalescent phases of COVID-19. The prospective study material was composed of cDNA or gDNA derived from T cells, B-cell-depleted T cells, or PBMCs. Deeply sampled blood TCRbeta repertoires from subjects exposed to, actively infected with, or recovered from COVID-19 were included in the dataset. The repertoires were released in a freely available public database intended as a resource for research on the immune response to SARS-CoV-2. Samples were obtained from the ongoing ImmuneRACE study (first 160 participants) and from over 1,000 subjects provided by 6 global collaborators. Nearly every sample came with metadata listing a de-identified subject ID, COVID-19 status, age in years and sex. Where available, HLA class I and class II types were taken from metadata supplied by the sample provider and were not determined by assay-based typing.

Collaborating institutions collected whole blood in K2EDTA tubes following their own protocols. For TCRbeta analysis, collaborators shipped samples as frozen whole blood, isolated PBMCs, or DNA extracted from either of those sample types. TCRbeta CDR3 regions were amplified from genomic DNA by means of the immunoSEQ Assay, a bias-controlled multiplex PCR. Per the authors' processing: The number of nucleated cells in each sample was estimated from the amplification of reference gene primers within the assay. Sequence reads were collapsed and filtered to measure the absolute abundance of every unique TCRbeta CDR3 rearrangement. Productive Simpson clonality was computed per sample as the square root of Simpson's diversity index over productive rearrangements. Held by TCRdb, this immuneACCESS table contains in-frame sequences only and omits some clones. Under half of the omission traces to an unresolved V gene where checked; the cause of the rest is unknown. V and J calls and clone size are as listed in that table; D and trimming were resolved from the DNA. In all, the sample holds over 90,000 clones, and about 90% of those were seen once. The ten largest make up around 3.3% of the sample.

Sequences WSHSY (CDR1) and SAAADI (CDR2) are obtained from the germline V gene. V ends up 4 bases short and J 1 base short, with an unmatched junction base count of 15. Reading from cysteine to phenylalanine, the CDR3 counts 18 amino acids. Only CDR3 DNA is held: 54 bases, read in frame from base 1. On this clone itself: Its specific antigen is unknown. Base qualities are missing; no much larger clone stands one base away.

Study-wide findings and limitations: How much clinical and demographic metadata was included differed by source and by participant, and the metadata was provided uncurated.

This TCR was sampled from a man aged 50-59 years in a cohort sampled during active COVID-19. Here the chain combines TRBV10-2 and TRBJ1-1; TRBD1 fits 7 bases in the junction. Sequenced material: peripheral blood. At the DNA level, the sequence is TGCGCCAGCAGTGGCCCCCCCGACAGGGACCGTTGGAACACTGAAGCTTTCTTT. It encodes CASSGPPDRDRWNTEAFF.